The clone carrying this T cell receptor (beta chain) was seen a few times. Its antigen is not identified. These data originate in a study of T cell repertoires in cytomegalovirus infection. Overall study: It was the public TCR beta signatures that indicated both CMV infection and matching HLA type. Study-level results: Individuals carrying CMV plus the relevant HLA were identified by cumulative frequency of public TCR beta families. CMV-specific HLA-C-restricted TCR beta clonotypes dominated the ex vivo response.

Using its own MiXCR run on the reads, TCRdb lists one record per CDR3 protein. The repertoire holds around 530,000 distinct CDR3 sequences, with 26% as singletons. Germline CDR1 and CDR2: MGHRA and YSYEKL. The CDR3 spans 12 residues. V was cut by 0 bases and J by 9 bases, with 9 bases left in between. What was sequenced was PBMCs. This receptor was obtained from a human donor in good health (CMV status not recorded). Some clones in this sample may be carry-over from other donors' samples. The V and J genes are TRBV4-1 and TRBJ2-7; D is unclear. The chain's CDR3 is CASSQDANRQYF. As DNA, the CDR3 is TGCGCCAGCAGCCAAGATGCCAATCGGCAGTACTTC.